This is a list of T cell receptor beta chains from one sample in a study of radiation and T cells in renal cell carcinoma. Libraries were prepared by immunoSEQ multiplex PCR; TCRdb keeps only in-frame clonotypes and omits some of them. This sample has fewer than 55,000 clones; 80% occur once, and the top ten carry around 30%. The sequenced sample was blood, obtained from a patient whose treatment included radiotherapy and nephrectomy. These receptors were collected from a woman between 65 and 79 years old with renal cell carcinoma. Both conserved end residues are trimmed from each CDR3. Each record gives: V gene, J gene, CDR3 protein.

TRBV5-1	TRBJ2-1	ASSWRDRPSYNEQF
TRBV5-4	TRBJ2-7	ASSLDNLDEQY
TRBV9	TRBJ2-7	ASSGSLNGSLYEQY
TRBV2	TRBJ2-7	ASGVRWASEQY
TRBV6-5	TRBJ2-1	ASSYSRDRNNEQF
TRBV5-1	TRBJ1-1	ASSLVGPEAF
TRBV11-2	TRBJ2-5	ASSFNRGGAAQETQY
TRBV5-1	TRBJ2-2	ASRSGGRLDGELF
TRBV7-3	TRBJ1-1	ASSSTGVNTEAF
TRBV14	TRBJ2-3	ASSRLIGRGGADTQY
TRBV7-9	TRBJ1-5	ASSLGSGDQPQH
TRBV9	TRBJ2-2	ASSVDGGELF
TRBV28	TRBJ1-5	ASVPPGNQPQH
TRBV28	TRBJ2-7	ASSSTGYHEQY
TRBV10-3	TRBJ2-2	AISGQKTSGENTGELF
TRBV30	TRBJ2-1	AWSLGGSSYNEQF
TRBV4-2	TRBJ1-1	ASSQSVQGPSKVF
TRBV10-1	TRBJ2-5	ASSRGSGETQY
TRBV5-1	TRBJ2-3	ASSETGGSNTDTQY
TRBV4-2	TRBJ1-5	ASSQDDGRHNQPQH
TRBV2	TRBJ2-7	ASSLADWYEQY
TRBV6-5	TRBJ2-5	ASSYLGGGSGETQY
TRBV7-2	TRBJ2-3	ASSPGGSGLDTQY
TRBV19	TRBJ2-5	ASSIGDRVPETQY
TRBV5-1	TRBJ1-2	ASSLDPANYGYT
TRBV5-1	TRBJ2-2	ASSLGQGSNTGELF
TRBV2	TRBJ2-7	ASSEGMRYEQY
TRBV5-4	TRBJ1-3	ASSPGGDGNTIY
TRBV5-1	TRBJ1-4	ASSVDPISEKLF
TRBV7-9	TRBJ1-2	ASSLMDIPHYGYT
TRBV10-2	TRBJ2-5	ASKMQQETQY
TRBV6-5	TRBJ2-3	ATNSGEYVDTQY
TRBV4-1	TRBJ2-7	ASSQVTGIYEQY
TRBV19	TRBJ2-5	ASGVRETQY
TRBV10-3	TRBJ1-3	AISANRGSGNTIY
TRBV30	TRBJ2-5	AWSVKREGQTQY
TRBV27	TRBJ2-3	ASSLGGTGTDTQY
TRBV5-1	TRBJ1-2	ASSRDGTNYGYT
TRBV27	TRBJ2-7	ASSSGAKGEQY
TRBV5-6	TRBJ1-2	ASEQNRLNYGYT